Below, 12 T cell receptor beta chains from the same sample are listed, as sequenced in a study of blood T cells in healthy people across ages (dated by TCRdb to between 2014 and 2017). Library creation used 5' RACE. The sample was run on an Illumina HiSeq 2500. A second roughly 6 to 11 cycle PCR used a sample-barcoded 5' primer and a J-beta primer mix. TCRdb redid the processing of the public reads, applying fastp at Q25 and MiXCR, and retained in-frame beta chains. Each CDR3 protein appears once, grouped with its most common genes and DNA. The sample table records about 830,000 distinct CDR3 sequences; around 62% of these occur just once. The ten largest clones take up about a quarter of the sample. Sequences were obtained from blood. The origin of the receptors is a man under 40 in good health.

CDR3 nucleotide sequence: TGCAGCGTCGGGGAGGTATGGGGGGCCATCACAGATACGCAGTATTTT. It codes for CSVGEVWGAITDTQYF. This chain connects TRBV29-1 to TRBJ2-3; D could derive from TRBD1 or TRBD2 (6 bases each). The CDR3 runs to 16 residues. Germline lookup yields CDR1 SQVTM and CDR2 ANQGSEA. Trimming cost V 6 bases and J 2 bases, with 21 bases left between them.

The table lists this clonotype with a count of one. This chain joins TRBV7-2 and TRBJ2-6; TRBD2 might be the D (6 bases). V lost 3 bases to trimming and J lost 13 bases, with 10 bases between them. The CDR3 runs to 12 residues. CDR1 and CDR2 (germline): SGHTA, FQGNSA. As DNA, the CDR3 is TGTGCCAGCAGCTTGGAGGGCAGGGTCCTGACTTTC. It specifies CASSLEGRVLTF.

V gene TRBV20-1 combines with J gene TRBJ2-7; D gene ambiguous. With 5 bases removed from V and 1 base from J, the gap between germline ends came to 12 bases. The CDR3 covers 13 residues. Germline V gives CDR1 DFQATT, CDR2 SNEGSKA (reference sequence). CDR3 nucleotides: TGCAGTGCTCCCGGCAGGCCTTCCTACGAGCAGTACTTC. It is translated as CSAPGRPSYEQYF.

The genes are TRBV6-1 and TRBJ1-2; weak D call: TRBD1 (5 bases). The ends were cut back, 6 bases at V and 7 bases at J, with 15 bases in the middle. The CDR3 consists of 13 residues. Germline CDR1 reads MNHNS; CDR2 reads SASEGT. The CDR3 here is CASSDRGPFGYTF. Written as DNA, the CDR3 is TGTGCCAGCAGCGACCGGGGACCCTTTGGCTACACCTTC.

This clonotype came up a few times. J is TRBJ2-1 and V is TRBV6-5; 9 bases are a match to TRBD2. J was trimmed by 5 bases and V by 6 bases; bases with no gene match: 8. The CDR3 totals 15 residues. Germline V lookup: CDR1 MNHEY, CDR2 SVGAGI. The CDR3 DNA is TGTGCCAGCAGGAACGGCGGGGGGGCCCACAATGAGCAGTTCTTC. It is translated as CASRNGGGAHNEQFF.

The rearrangement joins TRBV20-1 to TRBJ2-1, with a weak D call TRBD1 (5 bases). Germline CDR1 DFQATT, CDR2 SNEGSKA (reference sequence). Trimming took off 5 bases at V and 7 bases at J, with 18 bases between the two ends. CDR3 length: 14 amino acids. Here the CDR3 DNA reads TGCAGTGCTGTCAAAGGTACAGGACCTAATGAGCAGTTCTTC. The encoded protein is CSAVKGTGPNEQFF.

The sample holds a few counts of this clonotype. This rearrangement joins TRBV6-2 or TRBV6-3 to TRBJ1-2, with 8 bases identical to TRBD1. Trimming cost V 6 bases and J 4 bases; bases outside gene matches: 10. The CDR3 spans 15 residues. Per the germline V gene, CDR1 is MNHEY and CDR2 is SVGEGT. For the CDR3, the DNA is TGTGCCAGCAGGAAACCGGGACAGGACCTCTATGGCTACACCTTC. Its protein product is CASRKPGQDLYGYTF.

J is TRBJ1-2 and V is TRBV28; D perhaps matches TRBD1 (5 bases). V lost 6 bases and J lost 6, with 14 bases in between. The CDR3 loop spans 13 amino acids. Germline V gene sequence: CDR1 MDHEN, CDR2 SYDVKM. The CDR3 DNA follows: TGTGCCAGCAGCACCTTCGGGGGGGATGGCTACACCTTC. Translating it yields CASSTFGGDGYTF.

This clonotype is a singleton in its sample. The V and J genes are TRBV6-5 and TRBJ1-2, with 9 bases that match TRBD1. Germline-derived CDR1 and CDR2 are MNHEY and SVGAGI. The CDR3 spans 14 residues. J was trimmed by 7 bases and V by 6 bases; bases with no gene match: 9. Here the CDR3 reads CASRPPGQGSGYTF. CDR3 nucleotide sequence: TGTGCCAGCAGACCGCCGGGACAGGGATCTGGCTACACCTTC.

This chain connects TRBV14 to TRBJ1-6; D gene ambiguous. This CDR3 is built from 12 residues. CDR1 and CDR2 from the germline V gene are SGHDN and FVKESK. The V gene lost 5 bases and the J gene lost 12 bases, with 11 bases spanning the gap. In DNA form, the CDR3 reads TGTGCCAGCAGCATAAAGGACGGACCCCTCCACTTT. Protein product: CASSIKDGPLHF.

The chain employs TRBV10-3 and TRBJ2-5, with TRBD1 matching 11 bases. Germline CDR1 reads ENHRY; CDR2 reads SYGVKD. The V segment lost 4 bases and the J segment 4 bases; nucleotides outside the gene matches: 8. The CDR3 consists of 16 residues. The chain's CDR3 is CAISGTGGVGRETQYF. DNA of the CDR3: TGTGCCATCAGTGGGACAGGGGGCGTCGGGAGAGAGACCCAGTACTTC.

This clonotype was seen only a few times. V is TRBV7-6 and J is TRBJ2-7; D remains ambiguous. V was cut by 5 bases and J by 4 bases, with 12 bases left in between. CDR3 length: 13 amino acids. Germline V gene sequence: CDR1 SGHVS, CDR2 FNYEAQ. The CDR3 region is CASSHNLEYEQYF. CDR3 in DNA: TGTGCCAGCAGCCACAATCTCGAGTACGAGCAGTACTTC.